A selection of T cell receptor beta chains follows, all from one sample in a study of T-cell reconstitution after alpha-beta-depleted transplantation in children. TCRdb ran MiXCR on the PCR reads and lists one entry per CDR3 protein. Here the sample spans 900,000 or so distinct CDR3 sequences, around 15% being singletons. The sample here was PBMCs, mostly from graft donor cells, taken 360 days after TCRalphabeta/CD19-depleted stem cell transplant. The receptors come from a male patient between 5 and 17 years old who had a stem cell transplant for acute lymphoblastic leukemia, so the T cells may come from the graft donor. Each CDR3 is given with its conserved first and last residue. The order of the fields is V gene, D gene, J gene, clone size, CDR3 protein, CDR3 DNA. The D gene is left open where the match is weak. Only some rows state a clone size, as once, few, many or a class for expanded clones.

TRBV29-1	TRBD1	TRBJ2-7	few	CSARTGRGEQYF	TGCAGCGCTAGGACAGGGCGGGGAGAGCAGTACTTC
TRBV5-6	-	TRBJ2-7	-	CASSFRARERWEQYF	TGTGCCAGCAGCTTTCGGGCGCGCGAGAGGTGGGAGCAGTACTTC
TRBV12-3/TRBV12-4	-	TRBJ2-2	many	CASSPGAGELFF	TGTGCCAGCAGTCCGGGGGCCGGGGAGCTGTTTTTT
TRBV7-9	-	TRBJ2-7	many	CASSLVRDPYEQYF	TGTGCCAGCAGCTTAGTACGGGACCCCTACGAGCAGTACTTC
TRBV28	-	TRBJ2-1	few	CASSHYFSNEQFF	TGTGCCAGCAGTCACTACTTTTCTAATGAGCAGTTCTTC
TRBV5-4	-	TRBJ2-3	few	CASSFRAGRTDTQYF	TGTGCCAGCAGCTTTCGAGCAGGGCGCACAGATACGCAGTATTTT
TRBV12-3/TRBV12-4	-	TRBJ1-6	many	CASSSGLGGTPLHF	TGTGCCAGCAGCTCCGGACTGGGGGGGACACCCCTCCACTTT
TRBV7-2	-	TRBJ1-1	-	CASSSGRLF	TGTGCCAGCAGCTCGGGTCGGCTCTTT
TRBV5-1	-	TRBJ2-3	-	CASSLQWSADTQYF	TGCGCCAGCAGCTTGCAATGGTCGGCGGATACGCAGTATTTT
TRBV4-1	TRBD2	TRBJ2-7	-	CASSQPTTSGSSYEQYF	TGCGCCAGCAGCCAGCCGACCACTAGCGGGAGCTCCTACGAGCAGTACTTC
TRBV28	-	TRBJ1-2	-	CASERTEGFYGYTF	TGTGCCAGCGAGCGGACTGAGGGGTTCTATGGCTACACCTTC
TRBV4-1	-	TRBJ2-3	many	CASSHWENTQYF	TGCGCCAGCAGCCACTGGGAAAATACGCAGTATTTT
TRBV19	-	TRBJ1-1	-	CATSRWVGEAFF	TGTGCCACCAGCCGGTGGGTTGGCGAAGCTTTCTTT
TRBV4-1	-	TRBJ2-7	few	CASSLQGAAGGIHEQYF	TGCGCCAGCAGCCTACAAGGAGCCGCTGGGGGGATACACGAGCAGTACTTC
TRBV11-2	-	TRBJ2-2	few	CASSPHPQITGELFF	TGTGCCAGCAGCCCTCACCCCCAGATCACCGGGGAGCTGTTTTTT
TRBV12-3/TRBV12-4	-	TRBJ2-2	many	CASSQDSITGELFF	TGTGCCAGCAGCCAAGACAGTATCACCGGGGAGCTGTTTTTT
TRBV9	TRBD2	TRBJ2-1	many	CASSVVTSGRAWGNEQFF	TGTGCCAGCAGCGTAGTCACTAGCGGGAGGGCCTGGGGCAATGAGCAGTTCTTC
TRBV29-1	-	TRBJ2-4	many	CSVEEAGDIQYF	TGCAGCGTTGAAGAAGCCGGGGACATTCAGTACTTC
TRBV6-5	TRBD2	TRBJ2-7	-	CASSYLQREGLEQYF	TGTGCCAGCAGTTACCTTCAACGGGAGGGCCTCGAGCAGTACTTC
TRBV28	-	TRBJ1-5	few	CASSLFQGSYQPQHF	TGTGCCAGCAGTTTATTTCAGGGTTCGTATCAGCCCCAGCATTTT
TRBV7-9	TRBD1	TRBJ2-1	few	CATNLGTGAESYNEQFF	TGTGCCACCAATCTAGGGACAGGGGCTGAATCCTACAATGAGCAGTTCTTC
TRBV29-1	TRBD2	TRBJ2-7	-	CSARPTSGRANEQYF	TGCAGCGCCCGACCCACTAGCGGGAGGGCCAACGAGCAGTACTTC
TRBV25-1	TRBD1	TRBJ2-7	-	CASWGQGIEQYF	TGTGCCAGCTGGGGACAGGGGATCGAGCAGTACTTC
TRBV11-2	TRBD2	TRBJ2-2	few	CASSPNGQLREVGELFF	TGTGCCAGCAGCCCAAATGGGCAGTTGCGGGAGGTCGGGGAGCTGTTTTTT
TRBV7-2	-	TRBJ2-5	-	CASSLAGVWRNQETQYF	TGTGCCAGCAGCTTAGCGGGGGTGTGGAGGAACCAAGAGACCCAGTACTTC
TRBV20-1	TRBD2	TRBJ2-4	-	CSARNSGGTLAKNIQYF	TGCAGTGCTAGAAATAGCGGGGGAACCCTAGCCAAAAACATTCAGTACTTC
TRBV6-1	TRBD2	TRBJ2-7	few	CASSMRIGGASYEQYF	TGTGCCAGCAGTATGCGGATCGGGGGGGCTTCCTACGAGCAGTACTTC
TRBV13	-	TRBJ2-7	-	CASSLDPTRSYEQYF	TGTGCCAGCAGCTTAGATCCGACTCGCTCCTACGAGCAGTACTTC
TRBV5-1	-	TRBJ2-5	many	CASSLGGAPETQYF	TGCGCCAGCAGCTTGGGAGGGGCCCCAGAGACCCAGTACTTC
TRBV12-3/TRBV12-4	-	TRBJ1-1	few	CASSFGGALTEAFF	TGTGCCAGCAGTTTTGGGGGCGCGCTCACTGAAGCTTTCTTT
TRBV19	-	TRBJ2-7	few	CASSIRTASYEQYF	TGTGCCAGTAGTATAAGGACAGCCTCCTACGAGCAGTACTTC
TRBV20-1	-	TRBJ1-1	-	CSALINRVEAFF	TGCAGTGCCCTAATTAACAGAGTAGAAGCTTTCTTT
TRBV7-6	-	TRBJ1-1	many	CASSRGGYTEAFF	TGTGCCAGCAGCCGTGGGGGTTACACTGAAGCTTTCTTT
TRBV27	-	TRBJ2-5	many	CASRNMLAHQETQYF	TGTGCCAGCAGGAACATGCTAGCGCATCAAGAGACCCAGTACTTC
TRBV5-1	-	TRBJ2-5	few	CASIPGTLQETQYF	TGCGCCAGCATTCCGGGGACCCTCCAAGAGACCCAGTACTTC
TRBV12-3/TRBV12-4	TRBD2	TRBJ2-1	-	CASGGVNEQFF	TGTGCCAGCGGGGGGGTGAATGAGCAGTTCTTC
TRBV20-1	-	TRBJ2-5	few	CSARNDRPGLSQETQYF	TGCAGTGCTAGAAACGACAGACCAGGATTATCTCAAGAGACCCAGTACTTC